This T cell receptor beta chain is drawn from a study of shared clonotypes between healthy human individuals. Study overall: CD8 memory received one plate per donor, CD8 naive two, CD4 memory three and CD4 naive three.

Method: immunoSEQ multiplex PCR; TCRdb's copy keeps in-frame clones and lacks some. This table holds over a million clones, roughly 96% found once. Sequencing used naive CD4+ T cells sorted from blood. As for subset: CD45RA+ positively selected. This TCR came from a man between 25 and 39 years old in good health.

CDR3 in DNA: TGTGCCAGCAGTGAATATGGGGTTACGGGTGAGCAGTTCTTC. It yields the protein CASSEYGVTGEQFF. The V and J genes are TRBV25-1 and TRBJ2-1; D gene ambiguous. Germline V gene data show CDR1 as MGHDK and CDR2 as SYGVNS. The CDR3 spans 14 residues. V was shortened by 0 bases and J by 9 bases, with 12 bases between the two germline ends.